Below, 29 T cell receptor beta chains from the same sample are listed, as sequenced in a study of graft-versus-host responses after intestinal transplantation (dated by TCRdb to the early 2020s). The method was the immunoSEQ multiplex PCR assay. Sourced from immuneACCESS, this table was stored by TCRdb with only in-frame sequences that have V and J called. A share of the clones is absent; for the studies checked, an unresolved V gene accounts for under half, and the remainder has no known explanation. In this sample the table shows around 130,000 clones, approximately 90% of which occur a single time. In total, the top ten clones hold over 0.15% of the sample. For these receptors, no antigen is known. The meaning of the sample's time point label: cells obtained before transplantation from donor or recipient. Source: unstimulated CD4+ T cells sorted from spleen or lymph node cells, taken before intestinal transplant. The source is a human donor who received an intestinal transplant.

The chain recombines TRBV30 with TRBJ1-2; the match to TRBD1 covers 8 bases. After removal of 2 bases from V and 3 bases from J, the junction contained 8 bases not matched to a gene. The germline V gene encodes CDR1 GTSNPN and CDR2 SVGIG (reference sequence). CDR3 length equals 15 residues. The CDR3 is CAWSYPGQAYYGYTF. The CDR3 DNA follows: TGTGCCTGGAGTTACCCGGGACAGGCCTACTATGGCTACACCTTC.

This clone was observed a single time. This chain uses TRBV19 with TRBJ1-2; 7 bases match TRBD1. This CDR3 spans 15 amino acids. Germline CDR1 and CDR2: LNHDA and SQIVND (reference sequence). J was trimmed by 6 bases and V by 6 bases; bases with no gene match: 13. The CDR3 region is CASRSRGPTGDGYTF. CDR3 DNA sequence: TGTGCCAGTAGATCTAGAGGCCCTACAGGGGATGGCTACACCTTC.

This chain connects TRBV6-4 to TRBJ1-6, with unresolved D. From germline, CDR1 is MRHNA and CDR2 SNTAGT. The CDR3 runs to 17 residues. V was shortened by 6 bases and J by 1 base, with 16 bases between the two germline ends. Here the CDR3 reads CASRRLGRGSYNSPLHF. Written as DNA, the CDR3 is TGTGCCAGCAGAAGACTAGGCCGAGGGTCCTATAATTCACCCCTCCACTTT.

The chain employs TRBV11-2 and TRBJ2-1; TRBD1 matches at 9 bases. Germline CDR1 reads SGHAT; CDR2 reads FQNNGV. The CDR3 has 12 amino acids. V shed 5 bases and J 9 bases; nucleotides not matched to a gene: 2. The CDR3 DNA sequence: TGTGCCAGCAGCGGGACAGGGATTGAGCAGTTCTTC. It codes for CASSGTGIEQFF.

The rearrangement joins TRBV6-6 to TRBJ1-2, with 7 positions matching TRBD1. The germline CDR1 and CDR2 sequences are MNHNY and SVGAGI (reference sequence). Unmatched junction bases numbered 5, after V lost 0 bases and J lost 7 bases. CDR3 length: 14 residues. The CDR3 sequence is CASSYSTQGGGYTF. Here the CDR3 DNA reads TGTGCCAGCAGTTACTCGACCCAGGGGGGTGGCTACACCTTC.

The V and J genes are TRBV6-5 and TRBJ1-2, with D perhaps TRBD1 (6 bases). The CDR3 extends over 13 amino acids. From germline, CDR1 is MNHEY and CDR2 SVGAGI. V lost 2 bases and J lost 4, with 8 bases in between. The CDR3 sequence: CASSYKGGYGYTF. The CDR3 bases are TGTGCCAGCAGTTACAAAGGGGGCTATGGCTACACCTTC.

The rearrangement links TRBV12-5 to TRBJ1-1; D gene unclear. Trimming left V 9 bases short and J 0 bases short, with 5 bases between. The CDR3 loop spans 11 amino acids. Germline CDR1 LGHNT, CDR2 FRNRAP. CDR3 sequence reads: CASLLNTEAFF. In DNA form, the CDR3 reads TGTGCTAGCCTATTGAACACTGAAGCTTTCTTT.

This clone was seen only once. J is TRBJ1-6 and V is TRBV30; D not certain. Germline V lookup: CDR1 GTSNPN, CDR2 SVGIG (reference sequence). V dropped 3 bases and J dropped 9 bases, with 9 bases sitting between them. CDR3 size: 12 residues. CDR3 coding DNA: TGTGCCTGGAGGGTTAAGGGTTCACCCCTCCACTTT. The encoded protein is CAWRVKGSPLHF.

This clone appeared a single time. This sequence joins TRBV18 and TRBJ1-1, with 7 positions matching TRBD1. The V segment lost 3 bases and the J segment 0 bases; nucleotides outside the gene matches: 4. This CDR3 comprises 15 residues. Germline CDR1 is KGHSH and CDR2 is LQKENI. In nucleotides, the CDR3 is TGTGCCAGCTCACCTCGGGGACAGATGAACACTGAAGCTTTCTTT. As protein: CASSPRGQMNTEAFF.

The rearrangement links TRBV6-1 to TRBJ2-1; 10 bases agree with TRBD2. Germline CDR1 MNHNS, CDR2 SASEGT. V lost 8 bases and J lost 5; bases outside the gene matches: 6. This CDR3 spans 14 amino acids. CDR3 sequence: CASVAGGPDNEQFF. Written as DNA, the CDR3 is TGTGCCAGCGTAGCGGGGGGTCCAGACAATGAGCAGTTCTTC.

The CDR3 DNA reads TGTGCCAGCAGCACTAGCGGGGTGTACAATGAGCAGTTCTTC. This encodes CASSTSGVYNEQFF. The chain uses TRBV11-2 and TRBJ2-1; 10 bases are shared with TRBD2. The CDR3 is made up of 14 amino acids. CDR1 is SGHAT, CDR2 FQNNGV, per germline. Trimming took 5 bases from V and 4 from J; bases not matched to a gene: 2.

V usage is TRBV5-1 and J usage is TRBJ2-2, with D possibly being TRBD2 (6 bases). The V and J ends lost 0 bases and 1 base respectively, with 7 bases between them. Per germline, CDR1 SGHRS and CDR2 YFSETQ. The CDR3 is made up of 15 amino acids. The CDR3 coding sequence is TGCGCCAGCAGCTTGGGCGGGGTGAACACCGGGGAGCTGTTTTTT. Translation gives CASSLGGVNTGELFF.

Regarding this clone: Compared with germline, one end of the junction differs, possibly owing to a read error. The rearrangement joins TRBV28 to TRBJ2-1; D might be TRBD1 (5 bases). The germline CDR1 and CDR2 sequences are MDHEN and SYDVKM. The CDR3 extends over 14 amino acids. The CDR3: CAGSPRQFYNEQFF. The CDR3 coding sequence is TGTGCCGGCAGCCCTCGACAGTTCTACAATGAGCAGTTCTTC.

The chain joins TRBV11-2 to TRBJ2-3, with D possibly matching TRBD1 (7 bases). Germline-derived CDR1 and CDR2 are SGHAT and FQNNGV. V shed 3 bases and J shed 5 bases, with 9 bases lying between them. The CDR3 length is 13 residues. CDR3 nucleotides: TGTGCCAGCAGCTTTCAGGGGGGAGATACGCAGTATTTT. Translated: CASSFQGGDTQYF.

The J gene is TRBJ2-3, the V gene TRBV7-8, with D possibly being TRBD2 (6 bases). Between the trimmed V and J ends, which lost 5 bases and 6 bases, there was a span of 18 bases. CDR3 size: 15 residues. Germline values: CDR1 SGHVS, CDR2 FQNEAQ. The CDR3: CASSRARGGWDTQYF. The CDR3 coding sequence is TGTGCCAGCAGCCGTGCTAGGGGAGGCTGGGATACGCAGTATTTT. The full variable domain, its missing parts supplied by reference TRBV7-8 and TRBJ2-3, is GAGVSQSPRYKVAKRGQDVALRCDPISGHVSLFWYQQALGQGPEFLTYFQNEAQLDKSGLPSDRFFAERPEGSVSTLKIQRTQQEDSAVYLCASSRARGGWDTQYFGPGTRLTVL.

The chain uses TRBV2 and TRBJ1-6, with D unresolved. V was shortened by 6 bases and J by 10 bases, with 19 bases between the two germline ends. The CDR3 has 15 amino acids. CDR1 is SNHLY and CDR2 is FYNNEI in the germline V gene. This CDR3 reads CASSEGRIVRSPLHF. CDR3 nucleotide sequence: TGTGCCAGCAGCGAGGGTAGAATTGTGAGATCACCCCTCCACTTT.

The chain recombines TRBV16 with TRBJ2-1; the match to TRBD2 covers 10 bases. The CDR3 runs to 17 residues. Germline CDR1 reads KGHSY; CDR2 reads FQNENV. Trimming at V came to 4 bases and at J to 7 bases, leaving 13 bases not matched to a gene. CDR3 DNA sequence: TGTGCCAGCAGCCCTCGTGTCGCACTAGCGGGGTCTAATGAGCAGTTCTTC. Translated: CASSPRVALAGSNEQFF.

This chain connects TRBV6-6 to TRBJ1-2; tentatively, D is TRBD1 (5 bases). With 5 bases removed from V and 2 bases from J, the gap between germline ends came to 9 bases. Germline-derived CDR1 and CDR2 are MNHNY and SVGAGI (reference sequence). The CDR3 extends over 13 amino acids. The CDR3 loop is CASSKRDNYGYTF. The CDR3 coding sequence is TGTGCCAGCAGTAAGCGGGACAACTATGGCTACACCTTC.

The rearrangement joins TRBV4-2 to TRBJ2-3, with D possibly TRBD2 on 5 matching bases. CDR3 length: 16 residues. V was cut by 4 bases and J by 6 bases, with 20 bases left in between. Germline V gene data show CDR1 as LGHNA and CDR2 as YNFKEQ. The CDR3 sequence is CASSPRRYTSADTQYF. CDR3 DNA sequence: TGTGCCAGCAGCCCCCGCCGGTATACTAGTGCGGATACGCAGTATTTT.

This sequence joins TRBV11-2 and TRBJ1-1, with D possibly being TRBD1 (5 bases). Germline CDR1 SGHAT, CDR2 FQNNGV. CDR3 size: 14 residues. V shed 6 bases and J shed 5 bases, with 16 bases lying between them. CDR3: CASRLGLWRTEAFF. The DNA for the CDR3 is TGTGCCAGCAGATTGGGGCTCTGGCGGACTGAAGCTTTCTTT.

J is TRBJ1-2 and V is TRBV20-1; D is ambiguous. The CDR3 is 11 residues long. Germline V CDR1 and CDR2: DFQATT, SNEGSKA (reference sequence). Trimming stripped 4 bases from V and 5 bases from J, with 8 bases between. Written as DNA, the CDR3 is TGCAGTGCTATAGGCCTTTATGGCTACACCTTC. This codes for CSAIGLYGYTF.

The V gene is TRBV4-2, the J gene TRBJ1-4; TRBD1 might be the D (6 bases). Germline loops: CDR1 LGHNA, CDR2 YNFKEQ. The CDR3 is made up of 18 amino acids. Trimming removed 1 base at V and 1 base at J, with 16 bases between. CDR3 loop: CASSQAGGRLKTNEKLFF. CDR3 bases: TGTGCCAGCAGCCAAGCGGGGGGCAGGCTGAAAACTAATGAAAAACTGTTTTTT.

The V and J genes are TRBV5-4 and TRBJ2-2, with 11 bases matching TRBD2. This CDR3 has 17 residues. After removal of 5 bases from V and 4 bases from J, the junction contained 10 bases not matched to a gene. From germline, CDR1 is SGHNT and CDR2 YYREEE (reference sequence). The CDR3, as DNA: TGTGCCAGCAGTCCGACTAGCGGGGTTCTAGGCACCGGGGAGCTGTTTTTT. Protein sequence: CASSPTSGVLGTGELFF.

The chain recombines TRBV10-3 with TRBJ1-1; D might be TRBD1 (5 bases). The CDR3 has 15 residues. With 4 bases removed from V and 8 bases from J, the gap between germline ends came to 20 bases. Germline V gives CDR1 ENHRY, CDR2 SYGVKD. CDR3 in amino acids: CAISGGLQARSEAFF. Written as DNA, the CDR3 is TGTGCCATCAGTGGTGGGTTACAGGCTCGTTCAGAAGCTTTCTTT.

V gene TRBV6-5 combines with J gene TRBJ1-6; a weak D match, TRBD1 (5 bases). V dropped 6 bases and J dropped 7 bases, with 16 bases sitting between them. The germline CDR1 and CDR2 sequences are MNHEY and SVGAGI. The CDR3 totals 15 residues. CDR3 coding DNA: TGTGCCAGCAGCCGCTTCGGGGGAGAGAATTCACCCCTCCACTTT. The encoded protein is CASSRFGGENSPLHF.

The chain is built from TRBV6-1 and TRBJ2-5; the D gene is possibly TRBD1 (5 bases). Trimming cost V 7 bases and J 5 bases, with 14 bases left between them. The CDR3 runs 13 residues. The germline CDR1 and CDR2 sequences are MNHNS and SASEGT. The CDR3 nucleotides are TGTGCCAGCATGGGGCCAGGGTTCGAGACCCAGTACTTC. Translated, it gives CASMGPGFETQYF.

Details on this clone: Other DNA sequences from this sample encode an identical CDR3 as well. V gene TRBV11-3 combines with J gene TRBJ1-2; D not resolved. V dropped 5 bases and J dropped 5 bases, with 15 bases sitting between them. Germline V gene lookup returns CDR1 SGHNT and CDR2 YENEEA. CDR3 length: 14 amino acids. DNA for the CDR3: TGTGCCAGCAGCCAATCCGGAACAGATTATGGCTACACCTTC. It is translated as CASSQSGTDYGYTF.

The CDR3 DNA reads as TGTGCCAGTAGTATGAGGAGGCAGCCCCAGCATTTT. Its translation: CASSMRRQPQHF. V gene TRBV19 combines with J gene TRBJ1-5; D not certain. The CDR3 totals 12 residues. The V end lost 3 bases, the J end lost 7 bases, and 7 bases lay between the germline ends. Germline V CDR1 and CDR2: LNHDA, SQIVND (reference sequence). The whole variable domain, remainder taken from reference TRBV19 and TRBJ1-5, is DGGITQSPKYLFRKEGQNVTLSCEQNLNHDAMYWYRQDPGQGLRLIYYSQIVNDFQKGDIAEGYSVSREKKESFPLTVTSAQKNPTAFYLCASSMRRQPQHFGDGTRLSIL.

V usage is TRBV6-4 and J usage is TRBJ2-3, with a weak D call TRBD2 (6 bases). The V and J ends lost 6 bases and 2 bases respectively, with 18 bases between them. Germline values: CDR1 MRHNA, CDR2 SNTAGT. The CDR3 consists of 16 residues. DNA of the CDR3: TGTGCCAGCAGGGGGAGGCGGACCCAGATCACAGATACGCAGTATTTT. Translating it yields CASRGRRTQITDTQYF.